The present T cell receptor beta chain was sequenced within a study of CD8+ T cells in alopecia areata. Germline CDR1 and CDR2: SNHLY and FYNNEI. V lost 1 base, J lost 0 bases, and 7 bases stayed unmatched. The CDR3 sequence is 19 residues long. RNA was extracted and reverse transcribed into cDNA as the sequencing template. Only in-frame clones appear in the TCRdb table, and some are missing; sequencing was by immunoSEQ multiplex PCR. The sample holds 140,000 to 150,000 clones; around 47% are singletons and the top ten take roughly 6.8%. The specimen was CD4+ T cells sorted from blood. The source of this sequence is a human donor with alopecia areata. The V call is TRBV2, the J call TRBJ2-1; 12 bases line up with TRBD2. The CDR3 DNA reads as TGTGCCAGCAGTGAAGGGCGGCTAGCGGGAGGGAGCTCCTACAATGAGCAGTTCTTC. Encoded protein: CASSEGRLAGGSSYNEQFF.